Shown below are 27 T cell receptor beta chains from a single sample sequenced in a study of vaccination and CD4 T cells after COVID-19. Scientists ran DNA taken from cultured CD4+ T cells through the Oncomine TCR Beta short-read assay for sequencing. TCRdb reanalysed the PCR reads using MiXCR and keeps one entry per CDR3 protein. Of fewer than 13,000 distinct CDR3 sequences listed, roughly 64% are singletons. The treatment denotes: approximately 9-day PBMC culture with coronavirus spike peptide pools or control peptides (ViraFEST assay). No antigen is known for these receptors. Input material: CD4+ T cells from blood, cultured in vitro. Receptor source: a human donor who had recovered from COVID-19.

The chain carries TRBV20-1 and TRBJ1-2, with 7 nucleotides matching TRBD1. CDR3 length: 13 residues. Trimming took 3 bases from V and 4 from J; bases not matched to a gene: 5. Germline V lookup: CDR1 DFQATT, CDR2 SNEGSKA (reference sequence). The CDR3 region has the DNA TGCAGTGCTAGGTTGTCAGGGGGCTATGGCTACACCTTC. It is translated as CSARLSGGYGYTF.

Notes on this clonotype: Germline is not matched at one junction end, which may reflect a read error. This chain connects TRBV7-2 to TRBJ1-1; no clear D. The V gene's germline CDR1 is SGHTA and CDR2 FQGNSA. This CDR3 is 14 amino acids long. The CDR3 protein is CASSQEGWRGEAFF. The CDR3 coding sequence is TGCGCCAGCAGCCAAGAAGGATGGCGGGGAGAAGCTTTCTTT.

The chain employs TRBV28 and TRBJ1-2; D remains unclear. Germline CDR1 and CDR2: MDHEN and SYDVKM. The CDR3 runs 15 residues. With 3 bases removed from V and 2 bases from J, the gap between germline ends came to 13 bases. The CDR3 DNA sequence: TGTGCCAGCAGTTTCAACAGAGCTGCCAACTATGGCTACACCTTC. Translation: CASSFNRAANYGYTF.

CDR3 in DNA: TGTGCCAGCAGTGAAGTGGTCCCCCCGGGAGACTACGAGCAGTACTTC. It specifies CASSEVVPPGDYEQYF. V and J are TRBV2 and TRBJ2-7, with TRBD2 as a possible D gene (6 bases). The germline gives CDR1 SNHLY, CDR2 FYNNEI. This CDR3 has 16 amino acids. V lost 1 base and J 3 bases, leaving 16 bases between the germline ends.

The chain couples TRBV20-1 to TRBJ2-5; 15 positions agree with TRBD2. J lost 7 bases, V lost 2 bases, and 8 bases had no gene match. CDR1 DFQATT and CDR2 SNEGSKA come from the germline V gene (reference sequence). The CDR3 runs to 16 residues. Here the CDR3 reads CSARPRTSGGASTQYF. In DNA form, the CDR3 reads TGCAGTGCTAGACCGCGGACTAGCGGGGGGGCCTCGACCCAGTACTTC.

This clonotype was seen more than once but under ten times. V gene TRBV20-1 combines with J gene TRBJ1-5; 8 bases are shared with TRBD1. Germline V gene lookup returns CDR1 DFQATT and CDR2 SNEGSKA (reference sequence). V lost 0 bases, J lost 7 bases, and 5 bases stayed unmatched. The CDR3 length is 14 residues. CDR3 region: CSARERTGSQPQHF. CDR3 sequence (DNA): TGCAGTGCTAGAGAGCGGACAGGGAGCCAGCCCCAGCATTTT.

The V call is TRBV6-4, the J call TRBJ1-2; 11 bases fit TRBD1. V shed 6 bases and J 4 bases; nucleotides not matched to a gene: 4. This CDR3 has 14 amino acids. In germline, CDR1 is MRHNA, CDR2 SNTAGT. The CDR3 DNA follows: TGTGCCAGCAGACCCGGGACAGGGGGCTATGGCTACACCTTC. This codes for CASRPGTGGYGYTF.

J is TRBJ2-3 and V is TRBV6-1, with a tentative D call TRBD1 (5 bases). With 6 bases removed from V and 0 bases from J, the gap between germline ends came to 13 bases. Looked up from germline, CDR1 is MNHNS and CDR2 is SASEGT. The CDR3 is 15 amino acids. This CDR3 reads CASSLRTGSTDTQYF. As DNA, the CDR3 is TGTGCCAGCAGCCTAAGAACAGGTAGCACAGATACGCAGTATTTT.

This clonotype was seen only a few times. The chain combines TRBV5-8 with TRBJ1-5; D unresolved. V was trimmed by 0 bases and J by 5 bases, leaving 9 bases between them. Looked up from germline, CDR1 is SGHTS and CDR2 is YDEGEE. The CDR3 totals 14 residues. CDR3 loop: CASSLGHNDQPQHF. For the CDR3, the DNA is TGTGCCAGCAGCTTGGGACACAATGATCAGCCCCAGCATTTT.

Within the sample, this clonotype is large. J is TRBJ1-1 and V is TRBV7-9, with D possibly TRBD1 on 5 matching bases. The CDR3 covers 15 residues. Trimming removed 5 bases from V and 0 bases from J, with 13 bases in between. Germline CDR1 is SEHNR and CDR2 is FQNEAQ (reference sequence). CDR3 residues: CASSIRDRMNTEAFF. In DNA, the CDR3 is TGTGCCAGCAGCATCCGGGACCGGATGAACACTGAAGCTTTCTTT.

V is TRBV2 and J is TRBJ1-5; 12 nucleotides agree with TRBD1. V was clipped by 7 bases and J by 6 bases; unmatched bases: 10. CDR3 length: 16 amino acids. Germline-derived CDR1 and CDR2 are SNHLY and FYNNEI. In nucleotides, the CDR3 is TGTGCCAGCAACTATGCGGGACAGGGGGCGAGTCAGCCCCAGCATTTT. This sequence encodes CASNYAGQGASQPQHF.

V is TRBV4-3 and J is TRBJ1-1; D call uncertain. Germline CDR1 LGHNA, CDR2 YSLEER. The CDR3 runs 17 residues. Trimming stripped 1 base from V and 0 bases from J, with 15 bases between. In DNA form, the CDR3 reads TGCGCCAGCAGCCAAGGAAAACAGTACCTCATGAACACTGAAGCTTTCTTT. Encoded protein: CASSQGKQYLMNTEAFF.

Only a few counts were recorded for this clonotype. The chain employs TRBV7-9 and TRBJ1-1, with TRBD1 matching over 7 bases. The CDR3 sequence is 15 residues long. J was trimmed by 1 base and V by 5 bases; bases with no gene match: 7. Germline V gene sequence: CDR1 SEHNR, CDR2 FQNEAQ (reference sequence). The CDR3 region is CASSPRQGRNTEAFF. CDR3 nucleotide sequence: TGTGCCAGCAGCCCTCGACAGGGTAGGAACACTGAAGCTTTCTTT.

This rearrangement joins TRBV27 to TRBJ2-1, with D unresolved. V lost 6 bases and J lost 1, with 13 bases in between. Germline CDR1 reads MNHEY; CDR2 reads SMNVEV (reference sequence). There are 15 residues in the CDR3. The CDR3 spells CASSQNLPSYNEQFF. In DNA, the CDR3 is TGTGCCAGCAGCCAGAATCTACCGTCCTACAATGAGCAGTTCTTC.

The chain is built from TRBV20-1 and TRBJ1-1; 7 nucleotides line up with TRBD1. Trimming at V came to 6 bases and at J to 2 bases, leaving 9 bases not matched to a gene. Looked up from germline, CDR1 is DFQATT and CDR2 is SNEGSKA (reference sequence). This CDR3 spans 14 amino acids. The CDR3 sequence is CSAYEGAINTEAFF. CDR3 coding DNA: TGCAGTGCCTACGAGGGGGCCATTAACACTGAAGCTTTCTTT.

V and J are TRBV7-9 and TRBJ1-1, with D unclear. This CDR3 contains 12 residues. Germline assignment: CDR1 SEHNR and CDR2 FQNEAQ (reference sequence). With 5 bases removed from V and 11 bases from J, the gap between germline ends came to 15 bases. DNA of the CDR3: TGTGCCAGCAGCCAGGCCTTCCGGGAGGCTTTCTTT. It specifies CASSQAFREAFF.

The chain combines TRBV19 with TRBJ2-2; D ambiguous. V dropped 1 base and J dropped 5 bases, with 5 bases sitting between them. Germline V gene sequence: CDR1 LNHDA, CDR2 SQIVND (reference sequence). The CDR3 consists of 13 residues. The CDR3 sequence is CASSIGSTGELFF. The CDR3 DNA follows: TGTGCCAGTAGTATAGGATCGACCGGGGAGCTGTTTTTT.

This clonotype has only one observation. The chain recombines TRBV6-1 with TRBJ1-6; tentative D call: TRBD1 (5 bases). This CDR3 contains 15 residues. CDR1 and CDR2 (germline): MNHNS, SASEGT. V was shortened by 6 bases and J by 10 bases, with 19 bases between the two germline ends. CDR3 bases: TGTGCCAGCAGAGGCAAGGGGTCGCTGGAATCACCCCTCCACTTT. Amino acid sequence: CASRGKGSLESPLHF.

V gene TRBV7-2 combines with J gene TRBJ2-7; weak D call: TRBD2 (6 bases). Trimming left V 5 bases short and J 7 bases short, with 21 bases between. Germline V gene data show CDR1 as SGHTA and CDR2 as FQGNSA. This CDR3 region has 15 residues. CDR3: CASSPRGGTLAEQYF. For the CDR3, the DNA is TGTGCCAGCAGCCCGCGGGGAGGCACCTTGGCGGAGCAGTACTTC. The variable domain in full, completed from reference TRBV7-2 and TRBJ2-7, reads GAGVSQSPSNKVTEKGKDVELRCDPISGHTALYWYRQSLGQGLEFLIYFQGNSAPDKSGLPSDRFSAERTGGSVSTLTIQRTQQEDSAVYLCASSPRGGTLAEQYFGPGTRLTVT.

The chain links TRBV20-1 to TRBJ2-1; D tentatively fits TRBD1 or TRBD2 (5 bases each). Deletions cut 3 bases from V and 6 bases from J, with 15 bases between. This CDR3 has 14 residues. Germline CDR1 reads DFQATT; CDR2 reads SNEGSKA (reference sequence). In DNA form, the CDR3 reads TGCAGTGCTAGGGGGTGGGACGTCCTCAATGAGCAGTTCTTC. Its protein is CSARGWDVLNEQFF.

V gene TRBV4-1 combines with J gene TRBJ2-2; 8 bases map to TRBD1. V was clipped by 6 bases and J by 5 bases; unmatched bases: 11. This CDR3 spans 16 amino acids. In germline, CDR1 is MGHRA, CDR2 YSYEKL. For the CDR3, the DNA is TGCGCCAGCAGGAGCCTCGACAGGGGATTGACCGGGGAGCTGTTTTTT. This translates into CASRSLDRGLTGELFF.

This chain connects TRBV6-1 to TRBJ2-5; no definite D call. V was trimmed by 1 base and J by 2 bases, leaving 11 bases between them. The CDR3 length is 15 residues. Germline-derived CDR1 and CDR2 are MNHNS and SASEGT. The CDR3 sequence is CASSEGAQVQETQYF. The CDR3 nucleotides are TGTGCCAGCAGTGAAGGAGCGCAGGTTCAAGAGACCCAGTACTTC.

The V and J genes are TRBV6-2 or TRBV6-3 and TRBJ1-5, with D possibly being TRBD1 (5 bases). The CDR3 runs 15 residues. V was shortened by 0 bases and J by 2 bases, with 8 bases between the two germline ends. Germline V gene sequence: CDR1 MNHEY, CDR2 SVGEGT. DNA of the CDR3: TGTGCCAGCAGTTACTCAGGAGGGGGCAATCAGCCCCAGCATTTT. It translates to CASSYSGGGNQPQHF.

V is TRBV29-1 and J is TRBJ2-1, with D perhaps TRBD1 (7 bases). V lost 5 bases, J lost 9 bases, and 23 bases lay in between. The length of the CDR3 is 15 residues. Germline V gene lookup returns CDR1 SQVTM and CDR2 ANQGSEA. CDR3 protein: CSVRGAGRGVSEQFF. As DNA, the CDR3 is TGCAGCGTTCGAGGGGCGGGCAGGGGGGTAAGTGAGCAGTTCTTC.

The CDR3 loop is CATSDFKDTEAFF. Written as DNA, the CDR3 is TGTGCCACCAGTGATTTTAAGGACACTGAAGCTTTCTTT. The rearrangement uses TRBV24-1 and TRBJ1-1; D remains unclear. V lost 1 base to trimming and J lost 3 bases, with 5 bases between them. In germline, CDR1 is KGHDR, CDR2 SFDVKD. The CDR3 covers 13 residues.

The V and J genes are TRBV20-1 and TRBJ2-2; 14 nucleotides match TRBD2. The CDR3 runs 15 residues. V gave up 3 bases and J gave up 5 bases; unmatched junction bases: 2. Germline CDR1 and CDR2: DFQATT and SNEGSKA (reference sequence). The CDR3 is CSARRLAGGTGELFF. As DNA, the CDR3 is TGCAGTGCTAGGAGACTAGCGGGGGGGACCGGGGAGCTGTTTTTT.

The chain combines TRBV12-3 or TRBV12-4 with TRBJ1-4; D is unclear. The CDR3 has 16 residues. Between the trimmed V and J ends, which lost 1 base and 4 bases, there was a span of 13 bases. CDR3 DNA sequence: TGTGCCAGCAGTTTAGGCCGAGGGTCAAATAATGAAAAACTGTTTTTT. It translates to CASSLGRGSNNEKLFF.